These 13 T cell receptor beta chains were all obtained from the same sample, sequenced in a study of blood T cell repertoires in COVID-19. This table comes from immunoSEQ multiplex PCR, and its TCRdb copy is limited to in-frame clones, with some not included. This table holds 300,000 to 450,000 clones, roughly nine tenths found once. The material sequenced was peripheral blood. The receptor source for this set is a woman aged 25 to 39 with COVID-19, enrolled during active disease.

The chain couples TRBV9 to TRBJ2-1, with 11 positions matching TRBD2. Germline CDR1 reads SGDLS; CDR2 reads YYNGEE. The CDR3 covers 17 residues. V lost 3 bases to trimming and J lost 0 bases; unmatched junction nucleotides: 5. The CDR3 DNA reads as TGTGCCAGCAGCGGTAAACTAGCGGGGGACTCCTACAATGAGCAGTTCTTC. Protein sequence: CASSGKLAGDSYNEQFF.

The rearrangement joins TRBV19 to TRBJ2-6, with TRBD1 matching over 9 bases. Trimming took 11 bases from V and 4 from J; bases not matched to a gene: 12. CDR3 length: 16 residues. Germline assignment: CDR1 LNHDA and CDR2 SQIVND (reference sequence). CDR3 sequence: CASRVTGGSGANVLTF. In DNA, the CDR3 is TGTGCCTCTAGGGTGACAGGGGGTTCAGGGGCCAACGTCCTGACTTTC.

V gene TRBV2 combines with J gene TRBJ1-1; 8 bases line up with TRBD1. The CDR3 spans 15 residues. CDR1 is SNHLY and CDR2 is FYNNEI in the germline V gene. Losses at the gene ends were 7 bases for V and 4 bases for J; bases not matched to a gene: 11. The CDR3 reads CASTRTGPKFTEAFF. DNA of the CDR3: TGTGCCAGCACTAGGACAGGGCCGAAGTTCACTGAAGCTTTCTTT.

This clone was picked up one time. V and J are TRBV28 and TRBJ1-2; maybe TRBD1 (6 bases). V gave up 4 bases and J gave up 1 base, with 13 bases separating them. This CDR3 is 15 amino acids long. CDR1 and CDR2 from the germline V gene are MDHEN and SYDVKM. CDR3 coding DNA: TGTGCCAGCAGTTCCAGACAGGTTATTAACTATGGCTACACCTTC. Translating it yields CASSSRQVINYGYTF.

This chain links TRBV7-6 with TRBJ2-1; D perhaps matches TRBD2 (5 bases). The CDR3 length is 18 residues. V gave up 0 bases and J gave up 0 bases, with 15 bases separating them. Per the germline V gene, CDR1 is SGHVS and CDR2 is FNYEAQ. The CDR3 loop is CASSLAWTFQSSYNEQFF. CDR3 nucleotides: TGTGCCAGCAGCTTAGCATGGACTTTCCAGAGCTCCTACAATGAGCAGTTCTTC.

The chain recombines TRBV25-1 with TRBJ2-2; TRBD1 agrees at 8 bases. CDR3 size: 16 residues. The V gene's germline CDR1 is MGHDK and CDR2 SYGVNS. With 3 bases clipped from V and 0 bases from J, the junction kept 3 bases outside the gene matches. CDR3 sequence (DNA): TGTGCCAGCAGTGACCCGGACAGGGCGAACACCGGGGAGCTGTTTTTT. This sequence encodes CASSDPDRANTGELFF.

This chain joins TRBV9 and TRBJ2-3; D is unresolved. The CDR3 extends over 14 amino acids. The germline V gene has CDR1 SGDLS and CDR2 YYNGEE. Between the trimmed V and J ends, which lost 0 bases and 7 bases, there was a span of 12 bases. The CDR3 loop is CASSVGPPPNTQYF. The CDR3, as DNA: TGTGCCAGCAGCGTAGGGCCCCCCCCCAATACGCAGTATTTT.

The chain joins TRBV6-5 to TRBJ2-7, with D unclear. The CDR3 spans 14 residues. From germline, CDR1 is MNHEY and CDR2 SVGAGI. The ends were cut back, 6 bases at V and 1 base at J, with 13 bases in the middle. In DNA, the CDR3 is TGTGCCAGCAGGGTCCGGCCGGAGTCCTACGAGCAGTACGTC. It codes for CASRVRPESYEQYV.

To note about this clone: The junction and the germline gene differ at one end; a read error may be behind it. The rearrangement uses TRBV24-1 and TRBJ2-2; 10 bases agree with TRBD1. This CDR3 is 17 amino acids long. Germline loops: CDR1 KGHDR, CDR2 SFDVKD. CDR3 residues: CVTSGGPGQGFTGELFF. The DNA of the CDR3 is TGTGTCACCAGTGGGGGCCCGGGACAGGGGTTTACCGGGGAGCTGTTTTTT.

V usage is TRBV18 and J usage is TRBJ2-3; TRBD2 aligns across 10 bases. V shed 2 bases, J shed 4 bases, and the junction held 6 bases outside the gene matches. Germline CDR1 KGHSH, CDR2 LQKENI. The CDR3 runs 16 residues. The CDR3 protein is CASSPAASGGADTQYF. In nucleotides, the CDR3 is TGTGCCAGCTCACCAGCGGCTAGCGGGGGCGCAGATACGCAGTATTTT.

This chain links TRBV4-1 with TRBJ1-2, with D uncertain. The ends were cut back, 3 bases at V and 2 bases at J, with 16 bases in the middle. Per the germline V gene, CDR1 is MGHRA and CDR2 is YSYEKL. This CDR3 contains 16 residues. CDR3: CASSQTKTAANYGYTF. The CDR3 DNA sequence: TGCGCCAGCAGCCAGACCAAGACGGCGGCCAACTATGGCTACACCTTC.

This clone showed up just a few times. The J gene is TRBJ1-4, the V gene TRBV6-5; tentative D call: TRBD1 (5 bases). The CDR3 is 14 residues long. CDR1 and CDR2 (germline): MNHEY, SVGAGI. V lost 2 bases and J 4 bases, leaving 8 bases between the germline ends. This CDR3 reads CASSYDDSNEKLFF. CDR3 coding DNA: TGTGCCAGCAGTTACGACGACAGTAATGAAAAACTGTTTTTT.

The chain combines TRBV5-1 with TRBJ2-5; maybe TRBD1 (6 bases). The CDR3 loop spans 13 amino acids. Trimming pared 2 bases from V and 4 bases from J, leaving 9 bases between. The germline gives CDR1 SGHRS, CDR2 YFSETQ. CDR3 in amino acids: CASSLQGSETQYF. CDR3 coding DNA: TGCGCCAGCAGCTTACAGGGATCAGAGACCCAGTACTTC.